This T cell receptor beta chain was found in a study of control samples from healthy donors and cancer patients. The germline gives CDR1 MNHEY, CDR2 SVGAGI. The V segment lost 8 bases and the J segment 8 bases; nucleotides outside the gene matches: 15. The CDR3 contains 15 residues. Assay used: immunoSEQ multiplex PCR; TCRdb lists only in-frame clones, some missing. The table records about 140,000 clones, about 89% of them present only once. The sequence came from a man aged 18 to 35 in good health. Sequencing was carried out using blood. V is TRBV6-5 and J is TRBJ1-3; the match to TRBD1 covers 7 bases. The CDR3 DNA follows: TGTGCCAGCGTAAAGGGACAGTTGATGATCTACACCATATATTTT. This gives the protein CASVKGQLMIYTIYF.